The 20 T cell receptor beta chains reported below all come from one sample, sequenced in a study of blood T cell repertoires in COVID-19. Only in-frame clones appear in the TCRdb table, and some are missing; sequencing was by immunoSEQ multiplex PCR. The table records hundreds of thousands of clones, less than 90% of them present only once. The material sequenced was PBMCs or T cells enriched from blood (not recorded which). The receptors derive from a woman in her 50s in a cohort exposed to, infected with or recovered from COVID-19 (not recorded which).

CDR3: CAISGVTGADSLYNEQFF. The CDR3 nucleotides are TGTGCCATCAGTGGGGTGACAGGGGCGGATTCACTTTACAATGAGCAGTTCTTC. The V and J genes are TRBV10-3 and TRBJ2-1; 8 bases match TRBD1. The CDR3 consists of 18 residues. The V gene end was trimmed by 4 bases and the J gene end by 4 bases; junction bases not matched to a gene: 15. Germline CDR1 is ENHRY and CDR2 is SYGVKD.

V gene TRBV2 combines with J gene TRBJ1-2; 7 bases agree with TRBD1. The CDR3 covers 14 residues. Germline V gene sequence: CDR1 SNHLY, CDR2 FYNNEI. V was clipped by 6 bases and J by 5 bases; unmatched bases: 9. DNA for the CDR3: TGTGCCAGCAGCGCACAGGGGCAGGGATATGGCTACACCTTC. It translates to CASSAQGQGYGYTF.

The chain joins TRBV28 to TRBJ2-7; TRBD1 agrees at 10 bases. V was clipped by 4 bases and J by 4 bases; unmatched bases: 4. CDR1 MDHEN and CDR2 SYDVKM come from the germline V gene. The CDR3 totals 14 residues. CDR3 bases: TGTGCCAGCAGTTCCGGGACAGGGGTATACGAGCAGTACTTC. Protein sequence: CASSSGTGVYEQYF.

This clone occurred a few times. The chain is built from TRBV11-2 and TRBJ1-6, with D maybe TRBD1 (5 bases). The V end lost 2 bases, the J end lost 10 bases, and 15 bases lay between the germline ends. CDR3 size: 15 residues. CDR1 and CDR2 (germline): SGHAT, FQNNGV. The CDR3 region has the DNA TGTGCCAGCAGCTTATGGGCCAGGGAACCATCACCCCTCCACTTT. This sequence encodes CASSLWAREPSPLHF.

This clone came up once. The chain has TRBV30 and TRBJ1-5; D gene unclear. Germline V CDR1 and CDR2: GTSNPN, SVGIG (reference sequence). CDR3 length: 13 amino acids. With 3 bases removed from V and 3 bases from J, the gap between germline ends came to 9 bases. The CDR3 spells CAWSGGPNQPQHF. The CDR3, as DNA: TGTGCCTGGAGCGGCGGCCCCAATCAGCCCCAGCATTTT.

The chain couples TRBV9 to TRBJ2-3; TRBD2 matches 7 bases. V gave up 2 bases and J gave up 1 base; unmatched junction bases: 4. This CDR3 comprises 15 residues. Germline CDR1 and CDR2: SGDLS and YYNGEE. CDR3 loop: CASSVGTTRTDTQYF. Written as DNA, the CDR3 is TGTGCCAGCAGCGTCGGGACTACCCGCACAGATACGCAGTATTTT.

This sequence joins TRBV19 and TRBJ2-1, with unresolved D. CDR3 size: 15 residues. Germline CDR1 is LNHDA and CDR2 is SQIVND (reference sequence). The V gene lost 5 bases and the J gene lost 0 bases, with 11 bases spanning the gap. CDR3 DNA sequence: TGTGCCAGTAGTCGTGAGTTGAGCTCCTACAATGAGCAGTTCTTC. Amino acids: CASSRELSSYNEQFF.

The rearrangement joins TRBV2 to TRBJ2-7, with TRBD2 matching over 13 bases. The CDR3 sequence is 13 residues long. Germline V gene lookup returns CDR1 SNHLY and CDR2 FYNNEI. The trim removed 9 bases at V and 2 bases at J, leaving 1 base unmatched. The CDR3 nucleotides are TGTGCCAGAGGGACTAGCGGGGCCTACGAGCAGTACTTC. Residues: CARGTSGAYEQYF.

The chain links TRBV30 to TRBJ2-7, with 9 bases aligning to TRBD1. CDR3 length: 13 residues. Per the germline V gene, CDR1 is GTSNPN and CDR2 is SVGIG (reference sequence). V lost 3 bases and J lost 4; bases outside the gene matches: 4. The CDR3 loop is CAWRQGAYYEQYF. The CDR3 DNA is TGTGCCTGGAGACAGGGGGCGTATTACGAGCAGTACTTC.

The chain couples TRBV24-1 to TRBJ2-2; the match to TRBD1 covers 8 bases. The V and J ends lost 4 bases and 5 bases, in that order; junction bases with no gene match: 5. CDR1 is KGHDR, CDR2 SFDVKD, per germline. There are 15 residues in the CDR3. CDR3 sequence (DNA): TGTGCCACCAGTGACCCTGGACAGGGAACCGGGGAGCTGTTTTTT. Residues: CATSDPGQGTGELFF.

This rearrangement joins TRBV28 to TRBJ1-1, with TRBD1 identical over 7 bases. V dropped 4 bases and J dropped 3; count of bases not matched to a gene: 2. This CDR3 region has 13 residues. Germline V CDR1 and CDR2: MDHEN, SYDVKM. The CDR3, as DNA: TGTGCCAGCAGTTCCGACAGGGACACTGAAGCTTTCTTT. Translation gives CASSSDRDTEAFF.

The CDR3 spells CASSPAGAIAFLNEQFF. The CDR3 bases are TGTGCCAGCAGTCCCGCGGGGGCGATAGCGTTCTTAAATGAGCAGTTCTTC. The chain couples TRBV6-6 to TRBJ2-1, with D possibly being TRBD2 (7 bases). CDR3 size: 17 residues. Germline-derived CDR1 and CDR2 are MNHNY and SVGAGI (reference sequence). Trimming took off 5 bases at V and 7 bases at J, with 24 bases between the two ends.

The V and J genes are TRBV12-5 and TRBJ1-4; D might be TRBD1 (5 bases). CDR1 and CDR2 from the germline V gene are LGHNT and FRNRAP. This CDR3 comprises 15 residues. V lost 6 bases to trimming and J lost 0 bases, with 11 bases between them. The CDR3 reads CASGRDLTTNEKLFF. Written as DNA, the CDR3 is TGTGCTAGTGGCCGGGACTTAACAACTAATGAAAAACTGTTTTTT.

This chain joins TRBV4-2 and TRBJ2-3; TRBD2 agrees at 10 bases. Germline V gene lookup returns CDR1 LGHNA and CDR2 YNFKEQ. The CDR3 has 16 residues. Losses at the gene ends were 4 bases for V and 4 bases for J; bases not matched to a gene: 8. The CDR3 bases are TGTGCCAGCAGCCCGACAGCGGGGGGGGTCGCAGATACGCAGTATTTT. This encodes CASSPTAGGVADTQYF.

The chain has TRBV7-3 and TRBJ2-7; 8 nucleotides match TRBD1. The J segment lost 6 bases and the V segment lost 5 bases, leaving 9 bases of the junction unmatched. Germline V CDR1 and CDR2: SGHTA, FQGTGA. This CDR3 spans 14 amino acids. The CDR3 coding sequence is TGTGCCAGCAGCCCGGGCCTGACAGGGGCCGAGCAGTACTTC. Residues: CASSPGLTGAEQYF.

This clone was seen just once. The rearrangement uses TRBV6-2 or TRBV6-3 and TRBJ2-3; TRBD2 matches 11 bases. The CDR3 runs to 19 residues. With V trimmed by 2 bases and J by 5 bases, 15 bases remained unmatched. Germline assignment: CDR1 MNHEY and CDR2 SVGEGT. CDR3: CASSYPIPIAGGHGDTQYF. The CDR3, as DNA: TGTGCCAGCAGTTACCCGATACCTATAGCGGGGGGGCACGGAGATACGCAGTATTTT.

The J gene is TRBJ2-3, the V gene TRBV12-2; the table's D call of TRBD2 was not tested on the DNA. TRBV12-2 is recorded as a pseudogene. The CDR3 totals 14 residues. CDR3 bases: TGTGCAAGTCGCTTCAATGCGCGGACAGATACGCAGTATTTT. Translation gives CASRFNARTDTQYF.

The CDR3 sequence is CASSGRDRVTEAFF. The DNA of the CDR3 is TGTGCCAGCAGCGGCCGGGACAGGGTAACTGAAGCTTTCTTT. The chain joins TRBV7-8 to TRBJ1-1; 9 bases align to TRBD1. Germline CDR1 SGHVS, CDR2 FQNEAQ. J lost 5 bases, V lost 5 bases, and 6 bases had no gene match. The CDR3 consists of 14 residues.

The chain is built from TRBV5-4 and TRBJ2-6, with no clear D. The V end was cut by 4 bases, the J end by 2 bases, with 13 bases between. The CDR3 consists of 16 residues. Looked up from germline, CDR1 is SGHNT and CDR2 is YYREEE (reference sequence). The DNA for the CDR3 is TGTGCCAGCAGCCCAAATGCTAGAACTGGGGCCAACGTCCTGACTTTC. Translated, it gives CASSPNARTGANVLTF.

V usage is TRBV28 and J usage is TRBJ1-3; weak D call: TRBD1 (5 bases). V was clipped by 2 bases and J by 4 bases, with 6 bases between them. CDR3 size: 13 residues. From germline, CDR1 is MDHEN and CDR2 SYDVKM. Written as DNA, the CDR3 is TGTGCCAGCAGTTTAGGGGCCGGAAACACCATATATTTT. The encoded protein is CASSLGAGNTIYF.